Below, 21 T cell receptor beta chains from the same sample are listed, as sequenced in a study of human T cells and chemical hapten exposure. Documented time point: patch test 1, 2 weeks after DPC sensitization. Treatment indicated: therapeutic diphenylcyclopropenone sensitization with weekly scalp DPC. TCRdb processed the RACE reads anew with MiXCR; each CDR3 protein has one entry. Of some 94,000 distinct CDR3 sequences in the sample, 9.5% to 15% were seen once. This sample comprised whole blood, obtained in connection with sensitization to the hapten diphenylcyclopropenone (DPC). The receptor set was obtained from a woman in her thirties or forties with alopecia areata. Some clones in this sample may be carry-over from other donors' samples.

The chain carries TRBV12-3 or TRBV12-4 and TRBJ2-1; D is uncertain. The ends were cut back, 1 base at V and 4 bases at J, with 5 bases in the middle. This CDR3 has 13 amino acids. As DNA, the CDR3 is TGTGCCAGCAGTTTAGGACCGTACAATGAGCAGTTCTTC. It is translated as CASSLGPYNEQFF.

This clonotype was detected many times. The genes are TRBV18 and TRBJ2-5; possibly TRBD2 for D (5 bases). The length of the CDR3 is 13 residues. CDR1 is KGHSH and CDR2 is LQKENI in the germline V gene. V lost 9 bases to trimming and J lost 2 bases, with 13 bases between them. The CDR3 loop is CASSPGSQETQYF. In DNA, the CDR3 is TGTGCCAGTTCCCCGGGGTCTCAAGAGACCCAGTACTTC.

The chain carries TRBV9 and TRBJ1-2; D remains unclear. Looked up from germline, CDR1 is SGDLS and CDR2 is YYNGEE. V was cut by 3 bases and J by 3 bases, with 9 bases left in between. The CDR3 sequence is 13 residues long. CDR3 nucleotide sequence: TGTGCCAGCAGCGATGAGGAAGACTATGGCTACACCTTC. Translation gives CASSDEEDYGYTF.

This clonotype was seen a handful of times. V and J are TRBV29-1 and TRBJ2-7, with 9 bases lining up with TRBD1. J was trimmed by 3 bases and V by 6 bases; bases with no gene match: 9. Per the germline V gene, CDR1 is SQVTM and CDR2 is ANQGSEA. The CDR3 sequence is 14 residues long. CDR3 residues: CSVKTGTGIYEQYF. CDR3 sequence (DNA): TGCAGCGTCAAAACCGGGACAGGGATCTACGAGCAGTACTTC.

A few counts support this clonotype. This rearrangement joins TRBV27 to TRBJ1-5, with D possibly being TRBD1 (5 bases). The CDR3 loop spans 15 amino acids. Trimming left V 2 bases short and J 6 bases short, with 14 bases between. The germline V gene has CDR1 MNHEY and CDR2 SMNVEV (reference sequence). The CDR3 nucleotides read TGTGCCAGCAGTTTAACGGGGGATCACGGTCAGCCCCAGCATTTT. Encoded protein: CASSLTGDHGQPQHF.

DNA for the CDR3: TGCGCCAGCAGTCAGACCGGGACGGATCCCTACGAGCAGTACTTC. Translating it yields CASSQTGTDPYEQYF. The chain employs TRBV23-1 and TRBJ2-7, with D possibly being TRBD1 or TRBD2 (5 bases each). TRBV23-1 is given ORF status, its function remaining uncertain. V was pared by 3 bases and J by 2 bases, with 14 bases between. The CDR3 spans 15 residues.

This clonotype was recorded many times. The genes are TRBV5-5 and TRBJ2-3, with D perhaps TRBD2 (5 bases). The germline gives CDR1 SGHKS, CDR2 YYEKEE (reference sequence). The V end lost 0 bases, the J end lost 2 bases, and 10 bases lay between the germline ends. This CDR3 spans 15 amino acids. CDR3 amino acids: CASSLVLEFTDTQYF. In nucleotides, the CDR3 is TGTGCCAGCAGCTTGGTACTAGAATTCACAGATACGCAGTATTTT.

This clonotype was seen a handful of times. The V and J genes are TRBV14 and TRBJ2-2, with 7 bases matching TRBD1. CDR1 SGHDN and CDR2 FVKESK come from the germline V gene. This CDR3 is built from 15 residues. The trim removed 5 bases at V and 5 bases at J, leaving 8 bases unmatched. CDR3 amino acids: CASSEKGGWTGELFF. The CDR3 DNA is TGTGCCAGCAGCGAAAAAGGGGGCTGGACCGGGGAGCTGTTTTTT.

The chain is built from TRBV28 and TRBJ2-7; the match to TRBD2 covers 9 bases. The CDR3 totals 12 residues. Germline lookup yields CDR1 MDHEN and CDR2 SYDVKM. V dropped 6 bases and J dropped 5; count of bases not matched to a gene: 2. The CDR3 nucleotides are TGTGCCAGCAGGCGGGAGGGCCACGAGCAGTACTTC. This gives the protein CASRREGHEQYF.

This clonotype was recorded a few times. The V gene is TRBV5-4, the J gene TRBJ2-3; tentatively, D is TRBD1 (6 bases). Germline assignment: CDR1 SGHNT and CDR2 YYREEE (reference sequence). The CDR3 runs 17 residues. Trimming left V 4 bases short and J 4 bases short, with 22 bases between. CDR3 coding DNA: TGTGCCAGCAGCCCCGTTCCAGCGTCGACAGGTTCAGATACGCAGTATTTT. Amino acids: CASSPVPASTGSDTQYF.

The sample holds a few counts of this clonotype. This chain uses TRBV29-1 with TRBJ1-5; D gene unclear. CDR1 is SQVTM, CDR2 ANQGSEA, per germline. V gave up 8 bases and J gave up 8 bases, with 25 bases separating them. The CDR3 is made up of 15 amino acids. Written as DNA, the CDR3 is TGCAGCCTCCCTCCTAGGGAGTTGTGGTGCAAGCCCCAGCATTTT. This codes for CSLPPRELWCKPQHF. The variable domain in full, completed from reference TRBV29-1 and TRBJ1-5, reads SAVISQKPSRDICQRGTSLTIQCQVDSQVTMMFWYRQQPGQSLTLIATANQGSEATYESGFVIDKFPISRPNLTFSTLTVSNMSPEDSSIYLCSLPPRELWCKPQHFGDGTRLSIL.

This clonotype showed up just a few times. The rearrangement uses TRBV28 and TRBJ1-1; possibly TRBD1 for D (6 bases). The CDR3 totals 12 residues. V lost 7 bases, J lost 8 bases, and 14 bases lay in between. In germline, CDR1 is MDHEN, CDR2 SYDVKM. This chain's CDR3 is CASIDRGLEAFF. Here the CDR3 DNA reads TGTGCCAGCATCGACCGGGGGCTGGAAGCTTTCTTT.

J is TRBJ2-2 and V is TRBV18; D is ambiguous. Germline V CDR1 and CDR2: KGHSH, LQKENI. This CDR3 comprises 14 residues. With 0 bases removed from V and 10 bases from J, the gap between germline ends came to 12 bases. The CDR3 is CASSPPFPVLELFF. CDR3 DNA: TGTGCCAGCTCACCACCGTTCCCAGTCTTGGAGCTGTTTTTT.

In regard to this clonotype: As the CDR3 is not closed by the conserved phenylalanine or tryptophan, this likely results from a read error. This chain joins TRBV7-2 and TRBJ2-7, with D unresolved. The V end lost 4 bases, the J end lost 0 bases, and 13 bases lay between the germline ends. The CDR3 consists of 15 residues. Germline assignment: CDR1 SGHTA and CDR2 FQGNSA. Here the CDR3 DNA reads TGTGCCAGCAGCTCCCGTGCTGGCAGCTCCTACGAGCAGTACTAC. Translation gives CASSSRAGSSYEQYY.

This clonotype appeared a single time. This chain uses TRBV29-1 with TRBJ1-2; D remains ambiguous. V was cut by 5 bases and J by 3 bases, with 10 bases left in between. CDR3 length: 12 residues. Germline-derived CDR1 and CDR2 are SQVTM and ANQGSEA. This CDR3 is CSVRGTYYGYTF. CDR3 nucleotides: TGCAGCGTTCGAGGTACTTACTATGGCTACACCTTC. Complete variable domain (other parts from reference TRBV29-1 and TRBJ1-2): SAVISQKPSRDICQRGTSLTIQCQVDSQVTMMFWYRQQPGQSLTLIATANQGSEATYESGFVIDKFPISRPNLTFSTLTVSNMSPEDSSIYLCSVRGTYYGYTFGSGTRLTVV.

The chain uses TRBV12-3 or TRBV12-4 and TRBJ2-6, with a tentative D call TRBD1 (6 bases). Trimming took off 3 bases at V and 4 bases at J, with 10 bases between the two ends. CDR3 length equals 15 residues. The CDR3, as DNA: TGTGCCAGCAGTTTCGCAGGGGCCGGGGCCAACGTCCTGACTTTC. Protein sequence: CASSFAGAGANVLTF.

This clonotype was observed at least ten times. V usage is TRBV7-3 and J usage is TRBJ2-1, with 10 bases matching TRBD2. Per germline, CDR1 SGHTA and CDR2 FQGTGA. The CDR3 sequence is 15 residues long. The V segment lost 5 bases and the J segment 0 bases; nucleotides outside the gene matches: 1. The CDR3 nucleotides are TGTGCCAGCAGCCCTAGCGGGAGCTCCTACAATGAGCAGTTCTTC. Residues: CASSPSGSSYNEQFF. The variable domain in full, completed from reference TRBV7-3 and TRBJ2-1, reads GAGVSQTPSNKVTEKGKYVELRCDPISGHTALYWYRQSLGQGPEFLIYFQGTGAADDSGLPNDRFFAVRPEGSVSTLKIQRTERGDSAVYLCASSPSGSSYNEQFFGPGTRLTVL.

This clonotype has at least ten counts. The CDR3 DNA sequence: TGTGCCAGTAGTAATAGGGGACTAGCGGGAGTCAGAAACATTCAGTACTTC. It encodes CASSNRGLAGVRNIQYF. The genes are TRBV19 and TRBJ2-4; 14 bases agree with TRBD2. Per the germline V gene, CDR1 is LNHDA and CDR2 is SQIVND (reference sequence). The CDR3 contains 17 residues. V shed 4 bases and J 6 bases; nucleotides not matched to a gene: 8.

This clonotype was picked up a small number of times. This chain links TRBV2 with TRBJ1-5; D might be TRBD1 (5 bases). The CDR3 spans 15 residues. Germline V gene data show CDR1 as SNHLY and CDR2 as FYNNEI. The ends were cut back, 3 bases at V and 2 bases at J, with 11 bases in the middle. This CDR3 reads CASSEQGLGNQPQHF. The CDR3 region has the DNA TGTGCCAGCAGTGAGCAGGGTTTAGGCAATCAGCCCCAGCATTTT. The full variable domain, in which reference TRBV2 and TRBJ1-5 provide the parts outside the CDR3, is EPEVTQTPSHQVTQMGQEVILRCVPISNHLYFYWYRQILGQKVEFLVSFYNNEISEKSEIFDDQFSVERPDGSNFTLKIRSTKLEDSAMYFCASSEQGLGNQPQHFGDGTRLSIL.

This clonotype was counted between two and nine times. V usage is TRBV20-1 and J usage is TRBJ2-7, with 11 bases that match TRBD2. The germline gives CDR1 DFQATT, CDR2 SNEGSKA (reference sequence). J was trimmed by 2 bases and V by 0 bases; bases with no gene match: 9. The CDR3 is 17 residues long. CDR3 sequence: CSARDRLAGSNPYEQYF. The CDR3, as DNA: TGCAGTGCTAGAGATCGACTAGCGGGAAGTAACCCCTACGAGCAGTACTTC.

The V and J genes are TRBV20-1 and TRBJ2-3; TRBD1 or TRBD2 may be the D gene (5 bases each). Germline V gene lookup returns CDR1 DFQATT and CDR2 SNEGSKA (reference sequence). Trimming pared 3 bases from V and 4 bases from J, leaving 20 bases between. The CDR3 sequence is 16 residues long. The CDR3 DNA follows: TGCAGTGCTAGTAGGGCCCAGGCAGGGAGCGCAGATACGCAGTATTTT. Translation: CSASRAQAGSADTQYF.